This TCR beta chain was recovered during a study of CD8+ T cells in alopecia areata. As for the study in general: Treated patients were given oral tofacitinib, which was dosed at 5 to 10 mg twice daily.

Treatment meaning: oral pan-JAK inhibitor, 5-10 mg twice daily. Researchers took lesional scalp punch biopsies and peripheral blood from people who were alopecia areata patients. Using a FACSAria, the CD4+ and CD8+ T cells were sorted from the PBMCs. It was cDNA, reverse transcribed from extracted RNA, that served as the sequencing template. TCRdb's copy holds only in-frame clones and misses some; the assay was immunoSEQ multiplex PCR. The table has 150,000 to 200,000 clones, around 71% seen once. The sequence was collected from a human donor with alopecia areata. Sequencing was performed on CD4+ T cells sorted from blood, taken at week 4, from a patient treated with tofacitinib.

CDR3 sequence: CASSVGLGGHTQYF. The CDR3 DNA reads TGTGCCAGCAGCGTAGGACTCGGGGGCCATACGCAGTATTTT. V gene TRBV9 combines with J gene TRBJ2-3, with D perhaps given as TRBD1 or TRBD2 (6 bases each). CDR1 is SGDLS and CDR2 is YYNGEE in the germline V gene. The CDR3 is 14 residues long. Trimming removed 0 bases at V and 7 bases at J, with 12 bases between.